The 5 T cell receptor beta chains presented below share a single source sample, sequenced in a study of T cells after yellow fever vaccination. From the 5' RACE reads, TCRdb called clonotypes with MiXCR, one entry per CDR3 protein. Among some 340,000 distinct CDR3 sequences listed, roughly 4% were seen once. Sequences were derived from PBMCs, sampled 5 days after the yellow fever booster vaccination. The receptor set was obtained from a young man who received the YFV17D yellow fever vaccine.

This clonotype was counted many times. This chain uses TRBV5-1 with TRBJ2-4, with D possibly TRBD2 on 5 matching bases. Trimming took off 4 bases at V and 0 bases at J, with 14 bases between the two ends. This CDR3 has 16 amino acids. Per the germline V gene, CDR1 is SGHRS and CDR2 is YFSETQ. The CDR3 is CASSPPGMLAKNIQYF. CDR3 in DNA: TGCGCCAGCAGCCCCCCCGGGATGCTAGCCAAAAACATTCAGTACTTC.

This clonotype showed up just a few times. The rearrangement joins TRBV27 to TRBJ2-1, with TRBD2 matching 7 bases. J lost 5 bases, V lost 2 bases, and 6 bases had no gene match. This CDR3 is 15 amino acids long. Germline V CDR1 and CDR2: MNHEY, SMNVEV (reference sequence). The CDR3 sequence: CASSLNGGTNNEQFF. In nucleotides, the CDR3 is TGTGCCAGCAGTTTAAACGGGGGGACCAACAATGAGCAGTTCTTC.

The V call is TRBV29-1, the J call TRBJ2-5; D is unresolved. Germline lookup yields CDR1 SQVTM and CDR2 ANQGSEA. This CDR3 is built from 12 residues. Trimming took 5 bases from V and 1 from J, leaving 8 bases between them. CDR3 protein: CSVIMIQETQYF. The CDR3 coding sequence is TGCAGCGTTATCATGATCCAAGAGACCCAGTACTTC.

The genes are TRBV27 and TRBJ1-4; weak D call: TRBD1 (6 bases). This CDR3 has 15 residues. Trimming shortened V by 6 bases and J by 7 bases, and 18 bases separated the two germline ends. In germline, CDR1 is MNHEY, CDR2 SMNVEV (reference sequence). CDR3 DNA: TGTGCCAGCAGATTCGGTTACAGGGACTCTGAAAAACTGTTTTTT. Residues: CASRFGYRDSEKLFF.

The chain combines TRBV7-6 with TRBJ2-2; D is possibly TRBD2 (6 bases). V was pared by 1 base and J by 6 bases, with 9 bases between. Germline CDR1 and CDR2: SGHVS and FNYEAQ. CDR3 length: 14 residues. CDR3 nucleotide sequence: TGTGCCAGCAGCTTAGATTGGGAGGCCGGGGAGCTGTTTTTT. Its protein product is CASSLDWEAGELFF.